The 21 T cell receptor beta chains in this list originate from one sample, sequenced in a study of cytomegalovirus exposure and HLA in healthy donors. The primer mix had 60 Vbeta and 13 Jbeta primers. Sequencing used immunoSEQ multiplex PCR; TCRdb keeps in-frame clones, though not all of them. Of some 130,000 clones listed, around three quarters are singletons. The sample consisted of PBMCs. These receptors were taken from a young man in good health.

The chain has TRBV7-8 and TRBJ1-3; no firm D call. Between the trimmed V and J ends, which lost 3 bases and 8 bases, there was a span of 5 bases. CDR1 is SGHVS, CDR2 FQNEAQ, per germline. CDR3 length equals 11 residues. The CDR3 coding sequence is TGTGCCAGCAGCTTCAGTGACACCATATATTTT. Translating gives CASSFSDTIYF. Full variable domain (missing parts from reference TRBV7-8 and TRBJ1-3): GAGVSQSPRYKVAKRGQDVALRCDPISGHVSLFWYQQALGQGPEFLTYFQNEAQLDKSGLPSDRFFAERPEGSVSTLKIQRTQQEDSAVYLCASSFSDTIYFGEGSWLTVV.

V is TRBV4-1 and J is TRBJ1-2; D call uncertain. V lost 0 bases, J lost 5 bases, and 19 bases lay in between. Germline loops: CDR1 MGHRA, CDR2 YSYEKL. The CDR3 has 17 residues. This CDR3 is CASSQERFRRMGYGYTF. The CDR3 DNA follows: TGCGCCAGCAGCCAAGAACGTTTCAGGAGGATGGGGTATGGCTACACCTTC.

This rearrangement joins TRBV27 to TRBJ1-2; possible D gene TRBD1, 5 bases. From germline, CDR1 is MNHEY and CDR2 SMNVEV (reference sequence). The CDR3 is 13 amino acids. V lost 6 bases and J 4 bases, leaving 12 bases between the germline ends. CDR3 protein: CASRWGGGYGYTF. DNA of the CDR3: TGTGCCAGCAGATGGGGGGGTGGCTATGGCTACACCTTC.

V usage is TRBV6-5 and J usage is TRBJ2-4; 7 nucleotides agree with TRBD2. CDR1 is MNHEY, CDR2 SVGAGI, per germline. This CDR3 region has 15 residues. J was trimmed by 6 bases and V by 5 bases; bases with no gene match: 10. The CDR3 sequence is CASSPLAEGGNIQYF. For the CDR3, the DNA is TGTGCCAGCAGTCCGCTAGCGGAGGGAGGAAACATTCAGTACTTC.

The chain couples TRBV2 to TRBJ2-7; D is uncertain. Per the germline V gene, CDR1 is SNHLY and CDR2 is FYNNEI. The CDR3 is 14 residues long. The V end was cut by 6 bases, the J end by 5 bases, with 17 bases between. The CDR3 nucleotides are TGTGCCAGCAGGGCAGGTAACCCAATGCACGAGCAGTACTTC. This sequence encodes CASRAGNPMHEQYF.

This chain links TRBV6-1 with TRBJ1-1; D is unclear. Germline CDR1 is MNHNS and CDR2 is SASEGT. V was trimmed by 5 bases and J by 11 bases, leaving 6 bases between them. The CDR3 contains 9 residues. CDR3: CASSLPAFF. CDR3 sequence (DNA): TGTGCCAGCAGTCTTCCGGCTTTCTTT.

CDR3 region: CASSSQRTSGRAGAYNEQFF. Written as DNA, the CDR3 is TGTGCCAGCAGCTCTCAACGGACTAGCGGGAGGGCCGGCGCCTACAATGAGCAGTTCTTC. V is TRBV11-3 and J is TRBJ2-1; 15 bases align to TRBD2. The V segment lost 4 bases and the J segment 2 bases; nucleotides outside the gene matches: 12. This CDR3 has 20 residues. The germline V gene encodes CDR1 SGHNT and CDR2 YENEEA.

The CDR3 is CASSQGVSAYEQYF. The CDR3 DNA reads as TGCGCCAGCAGCCAAGGGGTTAGCGCGTACGAGCAGTACTTC. The chain is built from TRBV4-3 and TRBJ2-5; a weak D match, TRBD2 (5 bases). The J call may be in error: the DNA end matches TRBJ2-7 better. The length of the CDR3 is 14 residues. Germline values: CDR1 LGHNA, CDR2 YSLEER.

This chain joins TRBV7-9 and TRBJ1-2, with D possibly matching TRBD1 (6 bases). The CDR3 totals 13 residues. Deletions cut 5 bases from V and 4 bases from J, with 11 bases between. Germline V gene data show CDR1 as SEHNR and CDR2 as FQNEAQ (reference sequence). CDR3 nucleotide sequence: TGTGCCAGCAGCCAGACAGGCAGCTATGGCTACACCTTC. It codes for CASSQTGSYGYTF.

The rearrangement uses TRBV7-3 and TRBJ2-1; 7 bases line up with TRBD1. The J segment lost 2 bases and the V segment lost 0 bases, leaving 1 base of the junction unmatched. The CDR3 is made up of 15 amino acids. CDR1 is SGHTA and CDR2 is FQGTGA in the germline V gene. The CDR3 loop is CASSLTQGAYNEQFF. The CDR3 DNA follows: TGTGCCAGCAGCTTAACGCAGGGGGCCTACAATGAGCAGTTCTTC. Combining the CDR3 with reference TRBV7-3 and TRBJ2-1 gives the whole variable domain GAGVSQTPSNKVTEKGKYVELRCDPISGHTALYWYRQSLGQGPEFLIYFQGTGAADDSGLPNDRFFAVRPEGSVSTLKIQRTERGDSAVYLCASSLTQGAYNEQFFGPGTRLTVL.

This clone was seen just once. The chain combines TRBV19 with TRBJ1-2; 12 nucleotides align to TRBD1. The CDR3 consists of 15 residues. CDR1 and CDR2 from the germline V gene are LNHDA and SQIVND (reference sequence). The V and J ends lost 6 bases and 8 bases, in that order; junction bases with no gene match: 10. The CDR3 region is CASSIGDRGPGGYTF. CDR3 nucleotide sequence: TGTGCCAGTAGCATCGGGGACAGGGGGCCGGGGGGCTACACCTTC.

V is TRBV7-9 and J is TRBJ2-7; 14 nucleotides align to TRBD2. CDR1 and CDR2 (germline): SEHNR, FQNEAQ (reference sequence). This CDR3 comprises 17 residues. With V trimmed by 5 bases and J by 7 bases, 13 bases remained unmatched. The CDR3 loop reads CASSRRGLAGEAQEQYF. CDR3 sequence (DNA): TGTGCCAGCAGCAGGAGGGGACTAGCGGGAGAGGCCCAAGAGCAGTACTTC.

V gene TRBV11-2 combines with J gene TRBJ2-5, with a tentative D call TRBD1 (6 bases). This CDR3 region has 16 residues. Trimming took 6 bases from V and 3 from J, leaving 20 bases between them. The germline V gene encodes CDR1 SGHAT and CDR2 FQNNGV. CDR3 DNA sequence: TGTGCCAGCAGAGTCTCGAGACAGGCTGTGGAAGAGACCCAGTACTTC. The encoded protein is CASRVSRQAVEETQYF. Filled out from reference TRBV11-2 and TRBJ2-5, the complete variable domain reads EAGVAQSPRYKIIEKRQSVAFWCNPISGHATLYWYQQILGQGPKLLIQFQNNGVVDDSQLPKDRFSAERLKGVDSTLKIQPAKLEDSAVYLCASRVSRQAVEETQYFGPGTRLLVL.

This chain joins TRBV9 and TRBJ2-7; D might be TRBD1 (6 bases). This CDR3 comprises 14 residues. The ends were cut back, 4 bases at V and 0 bases at J, with 11 bases in the middle. Germline V lookup: CDR1 SGDLS, CDR2 YYNGEE. The CDR3 loop reads CASSTGTHSYEQYF. The CDR3 nucleotides are TGTGCCAGCAGCACCGGGACACACTCCTACGAGCAGTACTTC.

The V gene is TRBV27, the J gene TRBJ2-4; 8 positions match TRBD2. The CDR3 covers 15 residues. J lost 3 bases, V lost 5 bases, and 6 bases had no gene match. Germline V CDR1 and CDR2: MNHEY, SMNVEV (reference sequence). The CDR3 region is CASSLLAGLKNIQYF. Here the CDR3 DNA reads TGTGCCAGCAGTCTGCTAGCGGGCCTCAAAAACATTCAGTACTTC.

This chain uses TRBV18 with TRBJ1-5; a weak D match, TRBD1 (5 bases). Trimming shortened V by 6 bases and J by 4 bases, and 10 bases separated the two germline ends. The CDR3 loop spans 13 amino acids. Germline loops: CDR1 KGHSH, CDR2 LQKENI. The DNA of the CDR3 is TGTGCCAGCTCGGCGGGGGAAAATCAGCCCCAGCATTTT. Translation: CASSAGENQPQHF.

J is TRBJ2-1 and V is TRBV9; D is unclear. There are 14 residues in the CDR3. Germline lookup yields CDR1 SGDLS and CDR2 YYNGEE. V was trimmed by 0 bases and J by 4 bases, leaving 8 bases between them. CDR3: CASSVAGQYNEQFF. The CDR3 nucleotides are TGTGCCAGCAGCGTAGCTGGGCAGTACAATGAGCAGTTCTTC.

The chain couples TRBV7-3 to TRBJ1-1, with a tentative D call TRBD1 (5 bases). The CDR3 runs to 16 residues. The V end was cut by 5 bases, the J end by 1 base, with 17 bases between. Germline V gene lookup returns CDR1 SGHTA and CDR2 FQGTGA. The CDR3 sequence: CASSPHPGNQNTEAFF. The CDR3 region has the DNA TGTGCCAGCAGCCCGCACCCAGGGAACCAGAACACTGAAGCTTTCTTT. Together with reference TRBV7-3 and TRBJ1-1, the CDR3 gives the full variable domain: GAGVSQTPSNKVTEKGKYVELRCDPISGHTALYWYRQSLGQGPEFLIYFQGTGAADDSGLPNDRFFAVRPEGSVSTLKIQRTERGDSAVYLCASSPHPGNQNTEAFFGQGTRLTVV.

With regard to this clone: The sample carries other DNA sequences with the same CDR3. V and J are TRBV18 and TRBJ1-2, with D perhaps matching TRBD1 (6 bases). The V end was cut by 3 bases, the J end by 2 bases, with 7 bases between. Germline V gene sequence: CDR1 KGHSH, CDR2 LQKENI. The CDR3 extends over 13 amino acids. Here the CDR3 DNA reads TGTGCCAGCTCACCGGACAGAAACTATGGCTACACCTTC. Translated: CASSPDRNYGYTF.

The gene calls are TRBV6-5 and TRBJ1-3; TRBD1 agrees at 7 bases. Germline assignment: CDR1 MNHEY and CDR2 SVGAGI. The trim removed 8 bases at V and 0 bases at J, leaving 7 bases unmatched. The CDR3 has 15 amino acids. CDR3 residues: CASLRDSVSGNTIYF. The CDR3 DNA follows: TGTGCCAGCCTAAGGGACAGCGTCTCTGGAAACACCATATATTTT.

The gene calls are TRBV4-3 and TRBJ2-1; D gene uncertain. CDR1 is LGHNA, CDR2 YSLEER, per germline. CDR3 size: 13 residues. Trimming cost V 4 bases and J 10 bases, with 14 bases left between them. CDR3 in DNA: TGCGCCAGCAGCCTCCAACGCCGAGGCGAGCAGTTCTTC. Its translation: CASSLQRRGEQFF.